The 21 T cell receptor beta chains below come from one sample, sequenced in a study of cytomegalovirus exposure and HLA in healthy donors. It was with 60 Vbeta and 13 Jbeta primers that the PCR ran. Profiled with immunoSEQ multiplex PCR; TCRdb holds only in-frame clones, not every one. The sample gives approximately 200,000 clones, roughly 80% of which show up once; roughly a sixth is in the top ten. The sample was PBMCs. The receptors were gathered from a man aged 35 to 55 in good health and CMV-seronegative.

The chain recombines TRBV6-5 with TRBJ2-5; D ambiguous. V lost 2 bases and J lost 2, with 12 bases in between. This CDR3 comprises 15 residues. CDR1 is MNHEY and CDR2 is SVGAGI in the germline V gene. In DNA form, the CDR3 reads TGTGCCAGCAGTTACAGACACGCCGCTCAAGAGACCCAGTACTTC. Its protein is CASSYRHAAQETQYF.

The chain carries TRBV5-4 and TRBJ1-3, with D possibly being TRBD1 (6 bases). The germline V gene encodes CDR1 SGHNT and CDR2 YYREEE (reference sequence). V shed 2 bases and J shed 0 bases, with 6 bases lying between them. The CDR3 has 14 amino acids. In nucleotides, the CDR3 is TGTGCCAGCAGCTTACAGGGCTCTGGAAACACCATATATTTT. Amino acids: CASSLQGSGNTIYF.

The genes are TRBV4-1 and TRBJ2-7; D possibly corresponds to TRBD2 (6 bases). The V gene lost 0 bases and the J gene lost 1 base, with 10 bases spanning the gap. The CDR3 is 15 amino acids. Looked up from germline, CDR1 is MGHRA and CDR2 is YSYEKL. The CDR3 DNA reads TGCGCCAGCAGCCAAGATCCGGGAGAGTCCTACGAGCAGTACTTC. Protein product: CASSQDPGESYEQYF.

This chain uses TRBV5-4 with TRBJ2-4; 9 nucleotides line up with TRBD1. V lost 7 bases and J lost 11; bases outside the gene matches: 4. The CDR3 is made up of 11 amino acids. Germline CDR1 and CDR2: SGHNT and YYREEE (reference sequence). CDR3 protein: CASGTGQVQYF. CDR3 DNA sequence: TGTGCCAGCGGGACAGGGCAAGTTCAGTACTTC.

The CDR3 here is CASSLTGWPGNQPQHF. CDR3 nucleotide sequence: TGTGCCAGCAGCCTAACGGGTTGGCCGGGCAATCAGCCCCAGCATTTT. This chain uses TRBV7-2 with TRBJ1-5, with unresolved D. The CDR3 runs 16 residues. CDR1 is SGHTA, CDR2 FQGNSA, per germline. Trimming removed 5 bases from V and 2 bases from J, with 16 bases in between.

This chain links TRBV5-6 with TRBJ2-1, with 9 bases lining up with TRBD1. Germline CDR1 is SGHDT and CDR2 is YYEEEE. The V gene end was trimmed by 5 bases and the J gene end by 2 bases; junction bases not matched to a gene: 11. The CDR3 extends over 17 amino acids. DNA of the CDR3: TGTGCCAGCAGTTCAAGGGGGGGACAGGGTCCCTACAATGAGCAGTTCTTC. Amino acids: CASSSRGGQGPYNEQFF.

The V gene is TRBV2, the J gene TRBJ2-2; 9 nucleotides agree with TRBD2. Looked up from germline, CDR1 is SNHLY and CDR2 is FYNNEI. The CDR3 totals 15 residues. V shed 7 bases and J 6 bases; nucleotides not matched to a gene: 9. CDR3 DNA: TGTGCCAGCATAGGGCGGGGGGGCCTCCCCGGGGAGCTGTTTTTT. Its translation is CASIGRGGLPGELFF. Filled out from reference TRBV2 and TRBJ2-2, the complete variable domain reads EPEVTQTPSHQVTQMGQEVILRCVPISNHLYFYWYRQILGQKVEFLVSFYNNEISEKSEIFDDQFSVERPDGSNFTLKIRSTKLEDSAMYFCASIGRGGLPGELFFGEGSRLTVL.

In its sample, this clone was seen a few times. The chain uses TRBV25-1 and TRBJ2-5; TRBD1 matches 10 bases. Unmatched junction bases numbered 7, after V lost 1 base and J lost 5 bases. There are 16 residues in the CDR3. The germline gives CDR1 MGHDK, CDR2 SYGVNS. The CDR3: CASSESLTGGGETQYF. The CDR3 DNA reads TGTGCCAGCAGTGAATCCTTGACAGGGGGCGGGGAGACCCAGTACTTC.

This clone was counted between two and nine times. V gene TRBV6-5 combines with J gene TRBJ2-7, with a tentative D call TRBD2 (6 bases). The V end lost 0 bases, the J end lost 2 bases, and 11 bases lay between the germline ends. This CDR3 has 15 residues. CDR1 and CDR2 (germline): MNHEY, SVGAGI. The CDR3 sequence: CASSYSYGGPYEQYF. CDR3 sequence (DNA): TGTGCCAGCAGTTACTCCTACGGGGGACCCTACGAGCAGTACTTC.

V usage is TRBV10-2 and J usage is TRBJ2-7; 8 bases match TRBD1. CDR3 size: 15 residues. J lost 1 base, V lost 6 bases, and 8 bases had no gene match. The germline CDR1 and CDR2 sequences are WSHSY and SAAADI. The CDR3, as DNA: TGCGCCAGCAGAGGACAGGGCTTTCCGTCCTACGAGCAGTACTTC. As protein: CASRGQGFPSYEQYF.

V gene TRBV5-6 combines with J gene TRBJ2-2; D gene unclear. The V gene's germline CDR1 is SGHDT and CDR2 YYEEEE. CDR3 length: 14 amino acids. Trimming left V 5 bases short and J 0 bases short, with 8 bases between. The DNA of the CDR3 is TGTGCCAGCAGTGCTACAGCGAACACCGGGGAGCTGTTTTTT. Translated: CASSATANTGELFF. The variable domain in full, with the rest retrieved from reference TRBV5-6 and TRBJ2-2, is DAGVTQSPTHLIKTRGQQVTLRCSPKSGHDTVSWYQQALGQGPQFIFQYYEEEERQRGNFPDRFSGHQFPNYSSELNVNALLLGDSALYLCASSATANTGELFFGEGSRLTVL.

This sequence joins TRBV2 and TRBJ2-5, with D maybe TRBD1 (6 bases). V lost 8 bases and J 4 bases, leaving 8 bases between the germline ends. This CDR3 is 11 amino acids long. In germline, CDR1 is SNHLY, CDR2 FYNNEI. The CDR3 sequence is CASGGRETQYF. The CDR3 DNA reads as TGTGCCAGCGGGGGCCGAGAGACCCAGTACTTC.

This clone has just a few counts. The chain joins TRBV7-2 to TRBJ2-7, with D maybe TRBD2 (7 bases). CDR1 SGHTA and CDR2 FQGNSA come from the germline V gene. This CDR3 is built from 15 residues. V was pared by 5 bases and J by 5 bases, with 19 bases between. CDR3 sequence (DNA): TGTGCCAGCAGCCGATCTAGGGGGAGGGCCCACGAGCAGTACTTC. It encodes CASSRSRGRAHEQYF.

The chain is built from TRBV5-4 and TRBJ1-6; TRBD1 is a possible D gene (6 bases). The V gene's germline CDR1 is SGHNT and CDR2 YYREEE (reference sequence). With 4 bases removed from V and 5 bases from J, the gap between germline ends came to 10 bases. The CDR3 is 14 amino acids. CDR3 loop: CASSERTDNSPLHF. The CDR3 DNA follows: TGTGCCAGCAGCGAGAGGACAGATAATTCACCCCTCCACTTT.

The chain combines TRBV5-1 with TRBJ2-3, with D perhaps matching TRBD2 (6 bases). The V and J ends lost 5 bases and 0 bases respectively, with 16 bases between them. Germline-derived CDR1 and CDR2 are SGHRS and YFSETQ. The length of the CDR3 is 16 residues. The CDR3 nucleotides read TGCGCCAGCAGTCTGCGGGGCTCACCTAGCACAGATACGCAGTATTTT. Translation: CASSLRGSPSTDTQYF.

The J gene is TRBJ2-1, the V gene TRBV4-2; 9 bases are a match to TRBD2. After removal of 4 bases from V and 10 bases from J, the junction contained 14 bases not matched to a gene. In germline, CDR1 is LGHNA, CDR2 YNFKEQ. The CDR3 has 16 amino acids. The CDR3, as DNA: TGTGCCAGCAGCCCCCCCTCTATGAGCGGGAGGAGCGAGCAGTTCTTC. This gives the protein CASSPPSMSGRSEQFF.

V usage is TRBV28 and J usage is TRBJ2-2, with 10 bases aligning to TRBD2. Germline CDR1 and CDR2: MDHEN and SYDVKM. V dropped 3 bases and J dropped 7; count of bases not matched to a gene: 8. The CDR3 runs to 16 residues. This CDR3 reads CASSFASGSAIGELFF. The DNA of the CDR3 is TGTGCCAGCAGTTTCGCTAGCGGGAGTGCGATCGGGGAGCTGTTTTTT. Complete variable domain (other parts from reference TRBV28 and TRBJ2-2): DVKVTQSSRYLVKRTGEKVFLECVQDMDHENMFWYRQDPGLGLRLIYFSYDVKMKEKGDIPEGYSVSREKKERFSLILESASTNQTSMYLCASSFASGSAIGELFFGEGSRLTVL.

This clone was picked up one time. This chain's CDR3 is CATSRAGGNIQYF. The CDR3 DNA reads TGTGCCACCAGCAGAGCAGGAGGCAACATTCAGTACTTC. The chain recombines TRBV15 with TRBJ2-4, with TRBD2 as a possible D gene (5 bases). CDR1 is LNHNV and CDR2 is YYDKDF in the germline V gene (reference sequence). V lost 1 base, J lost 7 bases, and 8 bases lay in between. The CDR3 contains 13 residues. The full variable domain, its missing parts supplied by reference TRBV15 and TRBJ2-4, is DAMVIQNPRYQVTQFGKPVTLSCSQTLNHNVMYWYQQKSSQAPKLLFHYYDKDFNNEADTPDNFQSRRPNTSFCFLDIRSPGLGDTAMYLCATSRAGGNIQYFGAGTRLSVL.

This clone was observed a few times. Other DNA sequences within the sample encode an identical CDR3. J is TRBJ1-5 and V is TRBV15; D is possibly TRBD1 (6 bases). The CDR3 runs 14 residues. Germline CDR1 LNHNV, CDR2 YYDKDF (reference sequence). Trimming removed 4 bases from V and 0 bases from J, with 7 bases in between. The CDR3 loop reads CATSIGGSNQPQHF. CDR3 coding DNA: TGTGCCACCAGCATAGGGGGTAGCAATCAGCCCCAGCATTTT.

This chain uses TRBV6-4 with TRBJ1-5; D unclear. CDR1 MRHNA and CDR2 SNTAGT come from the germline V gene. There are 13 residues in the CDR3. Trimming took off 2 bases at V and 1 base at J, with 3 bases between the two ends. The DNA for the CDR3 is TGTGCCAGCAGTGACGAGAGCAATCAGCCCCAGCATTTT. It yields the protein CASSDESNQPQHF.

V gene TRBV5-8 combines with J gene TRBJ2-4, with 7 bases identical to TRBD1. The V and J ends lost 0 bases and 0 bases, in that order; junction bases with no gene match: 6. Germline CDR1 is SGHTS and CDR2 is YDEGEE. The CDR3 runs 17 residues. Here the CDR3 reads CASSLGRQGLAKNIQYF. CDR3 bases: TGTGCCAGCAGCTTGGGCAGACAGGGATTAGCCAAAAACATTCAGTACTTC.